This T cell receptor (beta chain) was sequenced for a study of T cell changes during pregnancy in multiple sclerosis. The assay was immunoSEQ multiplex PCR, and TCRdb's table has in-frame clones only and misses some. Altogether 13,000 or so clones are present, 85% to 95% being singletons, with the ten largest covering approximately 2.6%. CDR3 length: 14 residues. Germline V gene data show CDR1 as LGHNA and CDR2 as YSLEER. V was clipped by 8 bases and J by 6 bases, with 18 bases between them. This receptor was obtained from a female donor in good health, enrolled as a control in a pregnancy study. This chain connects TRBV4-3 to TRBJ2-3, with a possible D match to TRBD2 (6 bases). The sequencing used peripheral blood, collected in the second trimester of pregnancy. CDR3 coding DNA: TGCGCCAGCGCCCTCTCTTTCCGGGGGGATACGCAGTATTTT. Amino acids: CASALSFRGDTQYF.